This passage covers 8 T cell receptor beta chains from one sample sequenced in a study of siplizumab effects on memory and regulatory T cells. TCRdb keeps only in-frame clones here, not all; method: immunoSEQ multiplex PCR. Found here are 85,000 to 95,000 clones, 94% of them singletons; the top ten hold roughly 0.29%. Sequenced input: non-Treg CD4+ T cells sorted from blood. The origin of the receptors is a human donor in good health.

Notes on this clone: The same CDR3 also results from other DNA sequences found in this sample. The chain recombines TRBV6-5 with TRBJ2-7, with D maybe TRBD1 (6 bases). The CDR3 length is 14 residues. V lost 5 bases and J 0 bases, leaving 11 bases between the germline ends. Germline lookup yields CDR1 MNHEY and CDR2 SVGAGI. The DNA for the CDR3 is TGTGCCAGCAGTGGTACAGGGAGCTCCTACGAGCAGTACTTC. This translates into CASSGTGSSYEQYF.

The chain has TRBV25-1 and TRBJ1-6, with D unresolved. Germline CDR1 MGHDK, CDR2 SYGVNS. With 3 bases removed from V and 5 bases from J, the gap between germline ends came to 11 bases. This CDR3 contains 15 residues. DNA of the CDR3: TGTGCCAGCAGTGAGGGCGCTAGGGATAATTCACCCCTCCACTTT. Translation gives CASSEGARDNSPLHF.

The chain carries TRBV6-1 and TRBJ1-1, with 8 nucleotides matching TRBD1. The CDR3 totals 16 residues. Trimming took 4 bases from V and 4 from J; bases not matched to a gene: 11. The germline V gene has CDR1 MNHNS and CDR2 SASEGT. The CDR3 loop reads CASSGPRTGFGTEAFF. The CDR3 region has the DNA TGTGCCAGCAGTGGCCCCCGGACAGGGTTCGGCACTGAAGCTTTCTTT.

The chain has TRBV5-1 and TRBJ2-3; 8 nucleotides agree with TRBD1. V shed 3 bases, J shed 3 bases, and the junction held 9 bases outside the gene matches. CDR3 length equals 16 residues. CDR1 and CDR2 from the germline V gene are SGHRS and YFSETQ. DNA for the CDR3: TGCGCCAGCAGCTCAACCCGGGACAGGTTTACAGATACGCAGTATTTT. It translates to CASSSTRDRFTDTQYF.

This clone has a single count. The chain links TRBV12-5 to TRBJ2-5, with D perhaps matching TRBD1 (7 bases). The ends were cut back, 1 base at V and 4 bases at J, with 10 bases in the middle. CDR3 size: 14 residues. The V gene's germline CDR1 is LGHNT and CDR2 FRNRAP. CDR3 in amino acids: CASGLAGGGETQYF. CDR3 DNA: TGTGCTAGTGGTTTGGCAGGGGGAGGAGAGACCCAGTACTTC.

The gene calls are TRBV6-6 and TRBJ1-1; no reliable D call. The CDR3 has 14 amino acids. The V end lost 3 bases, the J end lost 4 bases, and 12 bases lay between the germline ends. Germline assignment: CDR1 MNHNY and CDR2 SVGAGI (reference sequence). The CDR3 sequence: CASSYGSEATEAFF. The DNA for the CDR3 is TGTGCCAGCAGTTATGGGTCCGAGGCCACTGAAGCTTTCTTT.

The gene calls are TRBV7-2 and TRBJ2-7; 13 nucleotides match TRBD2. Germline V CDR1 and CDR2: SGHTA, FQGNSA. The CDR3 is 17 amino acids. Germline trimming cut 5 bases from V and 5 bases from J; bases unmatched to any gene: 12. DNA for the CDR3: TGTGCCAGCAGCCAGGGACTAGCGGGGTTTCCTAAGGACGAGCAGTACTTC. Translated: CASSQGLAGFPKDEQYF. Looking up the rest from reference TRBV7-2 and TRBJ2-7 gives the full variable domain: GAGVSQSPSNKVTEKGKDVELRCDPISGHTALYWYRQSLGQGLEFLIYFQGNSAPDKSGLPSDRFSAERTGGSVSTLTIQRTQQEDSAVYLCASSQGLAGFPKDEQYFGPGTRLTVT.

V usage is TRBV9 and J usage is TRBJ2-3, with 9 bases fitting TRBD1. The CDR3 has 17 amino acids. Germline loops: CDR1 SGDLS, CDR2 YYNGEE. V shed 4 bases and J 4 bases; nucleotides not matched to a gene: 13. The CDR3 sequence is CASSTRGQGRIPDTQYF. The CDR3 DNA reads as TGTGCCAGCAGCACGAGGGGACAGGGTCGTATCCCAGATACGCAGTATTTT.